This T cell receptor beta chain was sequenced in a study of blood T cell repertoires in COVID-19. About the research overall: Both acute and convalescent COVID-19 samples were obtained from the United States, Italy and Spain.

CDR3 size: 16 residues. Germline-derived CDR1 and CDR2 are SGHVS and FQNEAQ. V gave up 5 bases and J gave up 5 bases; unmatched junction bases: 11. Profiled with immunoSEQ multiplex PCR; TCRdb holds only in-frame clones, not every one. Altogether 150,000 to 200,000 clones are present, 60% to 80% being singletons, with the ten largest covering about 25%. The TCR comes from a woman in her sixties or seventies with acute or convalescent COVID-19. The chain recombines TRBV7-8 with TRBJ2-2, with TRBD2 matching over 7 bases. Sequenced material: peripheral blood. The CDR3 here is CASSPGLGLGTGELFF. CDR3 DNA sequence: TGTGCCAGCAGCCCCGGTCTCGGACTAGGGACCGGGGAGCTGTTTTTT.